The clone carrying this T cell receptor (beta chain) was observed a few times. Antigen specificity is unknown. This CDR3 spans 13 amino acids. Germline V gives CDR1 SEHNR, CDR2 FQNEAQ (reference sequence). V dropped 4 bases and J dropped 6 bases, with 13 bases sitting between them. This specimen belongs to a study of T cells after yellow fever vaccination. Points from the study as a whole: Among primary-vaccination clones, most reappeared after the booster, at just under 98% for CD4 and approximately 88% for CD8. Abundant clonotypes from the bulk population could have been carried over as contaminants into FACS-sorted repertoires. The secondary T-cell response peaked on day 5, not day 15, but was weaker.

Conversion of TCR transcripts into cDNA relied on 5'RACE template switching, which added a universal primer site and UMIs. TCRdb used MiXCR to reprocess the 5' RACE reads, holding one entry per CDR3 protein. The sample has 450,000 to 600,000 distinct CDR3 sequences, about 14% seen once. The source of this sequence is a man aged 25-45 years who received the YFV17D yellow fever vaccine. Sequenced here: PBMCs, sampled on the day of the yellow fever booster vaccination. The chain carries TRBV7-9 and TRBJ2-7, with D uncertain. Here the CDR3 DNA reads TGTGCCAGCAGCTCCGGCGGCCCTGGCGAGCAGTACTTC. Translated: CASSSGGPGEQYF.